This T cell receptor (beta chain) appears in the sequencing data of a study of T cells in Graves' hyperthyroidism and ophthalmopathy. As to this clonotype: Its antigen is not known.

Study-level results: In the blood, most expanded thyroid clonotypes above 0.001 appeared as well.

RNA transcripts served as the template for amplifying TCR beta CDR3 regions. The study used the HTBI primer set for a first-round RT-PCR of the TCR CDR3. TCRdb passed the multiplex PCR reads through MiXCR, listing each CDR3 protein once. Counted here are 490,000 or so distinct CDR3 sequences, 22% occurring once; the ten biggest clones make up roughly 49%. Diagnoses used clinical symptoms, serum thyroxine and TRAb, thyroid ultrasound and orbital computed tomography. Germline assignment: CDR1 WSHSY and CDR2 SAAADI. The germline V and J ends were trimmed by 8 bases and 4 bases, with 8 bases remaining between them. There are 11 residues in the CDR3.

The chain combines TRBV10-2 with TRBJ1-2; D not resolved. The origin of this receptor is a woman in her sixties or seventies with Graves' ophthalmopathy. Material for sequencing was blood. Written as DNA, the CDR3 is TGCGCCAGCGGGGTGGGCTATGGCTACACCTTC. This codes for CASGVGYGYTF.